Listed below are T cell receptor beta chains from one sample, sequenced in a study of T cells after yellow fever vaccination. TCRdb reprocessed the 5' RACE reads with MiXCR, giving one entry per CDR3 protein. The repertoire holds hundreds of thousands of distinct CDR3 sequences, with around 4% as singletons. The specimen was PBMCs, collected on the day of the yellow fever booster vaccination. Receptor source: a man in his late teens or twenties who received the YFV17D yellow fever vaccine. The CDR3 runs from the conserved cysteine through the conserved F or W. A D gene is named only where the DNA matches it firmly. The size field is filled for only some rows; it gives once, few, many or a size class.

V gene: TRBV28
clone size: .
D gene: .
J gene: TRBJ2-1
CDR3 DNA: TGTGCCAGCAGTGACACTCGCTCCTACAATGAGCAGTTCTTC
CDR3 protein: CASSDTRSYNEQFF

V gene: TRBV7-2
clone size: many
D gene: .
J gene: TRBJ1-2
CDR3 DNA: TGTGCCAGCATCCCCCGAGGGGGGCTTGATGGCTACACCTTC
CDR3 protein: CASIPRGGLDGYTF

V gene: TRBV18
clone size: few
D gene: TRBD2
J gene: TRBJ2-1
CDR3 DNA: TGTGCCAGCTCACCACCGCCGGGAGGCTATGAGCAGTTCTTC
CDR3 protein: CASSPPPGGYEQFF

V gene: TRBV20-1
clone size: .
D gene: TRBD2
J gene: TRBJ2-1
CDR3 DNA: TGCAGTGCTAGACCTAGCGGGGGGTACAATGAGCAGTTCTTC
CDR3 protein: CSARPSGGYNEQFF

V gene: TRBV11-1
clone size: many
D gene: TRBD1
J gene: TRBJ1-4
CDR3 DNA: TGTGCCAGCAGCTCGACAGGGCGTGGCGAAAAACTGTTTTTT
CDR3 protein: CASSSTGRGEKLFF

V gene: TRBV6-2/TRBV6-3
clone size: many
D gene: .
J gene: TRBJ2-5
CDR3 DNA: TGTGCCAGCAGTCCGATATCCCGACTTCAAGAGACCCAGTACTTC
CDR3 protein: CASSPISRLQETQYF

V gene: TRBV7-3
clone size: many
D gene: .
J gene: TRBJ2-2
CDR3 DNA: TGTGCCAGCAGCCCTCTCGGGGGGCCCGCCGGGGAGCTGTTTTTT
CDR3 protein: CASSPLGGPAGELFF

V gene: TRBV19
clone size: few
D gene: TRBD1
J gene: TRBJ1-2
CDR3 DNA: TGTGCCAGTAGTGTGGACAGGGGAGGTGGCTACACCTTC
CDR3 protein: CASSVDRGGGYTF

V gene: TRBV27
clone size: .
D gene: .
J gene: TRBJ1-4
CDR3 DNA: TGTGCCAGCAGCGGGGGGGGGTTGTCTTTTCCTAATGAAAAACTGTTTTTT
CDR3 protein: CASSGGGLSFPNEKLFF

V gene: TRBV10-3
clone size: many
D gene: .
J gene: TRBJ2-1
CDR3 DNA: TGTGCCATCAGTACCCGAGGGGTTGCGCAGTTCTTC
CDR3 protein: CAISTRGVAQFF

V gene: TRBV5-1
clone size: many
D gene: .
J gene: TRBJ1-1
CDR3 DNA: TGCGCCAGCAGCGCAGGGGTGAACACTGAAGCTTTCTTT
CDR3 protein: CASSAGVNTEAFF

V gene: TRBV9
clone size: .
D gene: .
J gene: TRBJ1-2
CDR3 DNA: TGTGCCAGCAGCGTAGGCTCGTATGGCTACACCTTC
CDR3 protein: CASSVGSYGYTF

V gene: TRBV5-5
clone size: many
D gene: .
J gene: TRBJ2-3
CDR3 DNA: TGTGCCAGCAGCCGCCGGCCCATAGAGGATACGCAGTATTTT
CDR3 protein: CASSRRPIEDTQYF

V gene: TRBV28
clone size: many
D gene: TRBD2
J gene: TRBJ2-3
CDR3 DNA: TGTGCCAGCACCGAATCGGGGCGGGGGGGCCCTTCCAGCACAGATACGCAGTATTTT
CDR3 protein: CASTESGRGGPSSTDTQYF

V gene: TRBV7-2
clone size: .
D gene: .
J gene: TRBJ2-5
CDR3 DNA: TGTGCCAGCAGCGTGACTAGAATGGAGACCCAGTACTTC
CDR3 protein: CASSVTRMETQYF

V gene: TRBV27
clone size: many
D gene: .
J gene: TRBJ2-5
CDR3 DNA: TGTGCCAGCAGTTTTTCTAGCAGAGAGACCCAGTACTTC
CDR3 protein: CASSFSSRETQYF

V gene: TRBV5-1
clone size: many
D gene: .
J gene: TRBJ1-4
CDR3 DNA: TGCGCCAGCAAACCGGACCCAACTAATGAAAAACTGTTTTTT
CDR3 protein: CASKPDPTNEKLFF

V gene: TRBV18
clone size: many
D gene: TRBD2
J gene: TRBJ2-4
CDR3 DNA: TGTGCCAGCTCACCGCCACCTCATGGACTAGCGGGAGAGAACATTCAGTACTTC
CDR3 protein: CASSPPPHGLAGENIQYF

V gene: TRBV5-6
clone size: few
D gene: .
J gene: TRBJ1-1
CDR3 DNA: TGTGCCAGCTCCAGAGACTACTCTGAAGCTTTCTTT
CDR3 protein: CASSRDYSEAFF

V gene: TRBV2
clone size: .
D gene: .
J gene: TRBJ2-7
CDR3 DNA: TGTGCCAGCAACCACCCCTCCTACGAGCAGTACTTC
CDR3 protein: CASNHPSYEQYF

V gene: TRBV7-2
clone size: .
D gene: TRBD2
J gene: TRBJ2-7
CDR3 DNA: TGTGCCAGCAGCCCACGGACTAGCGGGGCCCTAGGGGAGCAGTACTTC
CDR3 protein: CASSPRTSGALGEQYF

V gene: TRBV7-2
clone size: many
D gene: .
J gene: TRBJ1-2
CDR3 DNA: TGTGCCAGCAGCTTAGAATGGAGGAACTATGGCTACACCTTC
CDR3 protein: CASSLEWRNYGYTF

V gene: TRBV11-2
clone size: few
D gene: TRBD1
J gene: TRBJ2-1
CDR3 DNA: TGTGCCAGCAGCTTTGGGCAGGGGGCCTACAATGAGCAGTTCTTC
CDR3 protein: CASSFGQGAYNEQFF

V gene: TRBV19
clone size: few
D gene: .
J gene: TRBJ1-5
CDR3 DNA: TGTGCCAGTAGTGTTCAGGTCGGTCAGCCCCAGCATTTT
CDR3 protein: CASSVQVGQPQHF

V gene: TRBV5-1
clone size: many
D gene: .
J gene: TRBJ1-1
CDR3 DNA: TGCGCCAGCCGGACAGTGAACACTGAAGCTTTCTTT
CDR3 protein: CASRTVNTEAFF

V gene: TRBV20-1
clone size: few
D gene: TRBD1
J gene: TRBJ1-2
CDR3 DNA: TGCAGTGCTAGAGATGGGACAGCTAACTATGGCTACACCTTC
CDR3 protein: CSARDGTANYGYTF

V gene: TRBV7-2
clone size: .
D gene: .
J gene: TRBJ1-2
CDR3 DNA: TGTGCCAGCAGCTTAGGCCCGTTGCCCACAGGCTCGGGTCTATATGGCTACACCTTC
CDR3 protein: CASSLGPLPTGSGLYGYTF

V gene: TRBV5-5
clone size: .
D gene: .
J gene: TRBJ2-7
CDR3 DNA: TGTGCCAGCAGCTTGGATGCGGGCAGCCCCTACGAGCAGTACTTC
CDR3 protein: CASSLDAGSPYEQYF

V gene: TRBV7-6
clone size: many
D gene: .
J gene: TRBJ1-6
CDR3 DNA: TGTGCCAGCAGCTTAGGCGATGGGTCTCCCCTCCACTTT
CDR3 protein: CASSLGDGSPLHF

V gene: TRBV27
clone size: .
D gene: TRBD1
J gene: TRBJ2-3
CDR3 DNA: TGTGCCAGCAGTGCGAGACAGGGGATAAGCACAGATACGCAGTATTTT
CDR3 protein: CASSARQGISTDTQYF

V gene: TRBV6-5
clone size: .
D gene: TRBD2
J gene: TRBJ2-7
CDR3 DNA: TGTGCCACCAAAGGGACTAGCGAATCCTACGAGCAGTACTTC
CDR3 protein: CATKGTSESYEQYF

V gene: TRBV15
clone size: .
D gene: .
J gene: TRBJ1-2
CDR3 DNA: TGTGCCACCAGCAGAGACCGGACAGCCTATGGCTACACCTTC
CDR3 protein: CATSRDRTAYGYTF

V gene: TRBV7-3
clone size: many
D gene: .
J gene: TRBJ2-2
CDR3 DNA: TGTGCCAGCAGTGGGGACACCAACACCGGGGAGCTGTTTTTT
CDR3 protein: CASSGDTNTGELFF

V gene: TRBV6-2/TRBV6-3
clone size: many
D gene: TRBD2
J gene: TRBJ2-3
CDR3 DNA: TGTGCCAGCAAGCCGAGCGGGAAAAGCACAGATACGCAGTATTTT
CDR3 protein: CASKPSGKSTDTQYF

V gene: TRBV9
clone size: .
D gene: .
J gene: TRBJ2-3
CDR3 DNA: TGTGCCAGCAGCGGTGGGGTAGCGGCTGGTGGAGATACGCAGTATTTT
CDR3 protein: CASSGGVAAGGDTQYF

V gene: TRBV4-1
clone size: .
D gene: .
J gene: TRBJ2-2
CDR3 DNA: TGCGCCAGCAGCCATAATATACGCCGGGATCCGAACACCGGGGAGCTGTTTTTT
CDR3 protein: CASSHNIRRDPNTGELFF

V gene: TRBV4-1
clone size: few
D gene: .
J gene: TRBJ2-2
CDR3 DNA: TGCGCCAGCAGCCAACCCACGGGCTGGGGGAGTAACACCGGGGAGCTGTTTTTT
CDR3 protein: CASSQPTGWGSNTGELFF

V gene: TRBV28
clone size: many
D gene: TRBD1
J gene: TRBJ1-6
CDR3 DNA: TGTGCCAGCAGCGGGGGGACAGGGATGGCATCACCCCTCCACTTT
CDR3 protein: CASSGGTGMASPLHF

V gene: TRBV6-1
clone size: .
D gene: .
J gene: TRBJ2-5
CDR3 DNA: TGTGCCAGCAGTGTGACATTCGGAGAGACCCAGTACTTC
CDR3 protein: CASSVTFGETQYF

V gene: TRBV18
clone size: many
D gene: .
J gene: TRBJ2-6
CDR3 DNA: TGTGCCAGCTCACCCCGGAGGGGGGCCAACGTCCTGACTTTC
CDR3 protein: CASSPRRGANVLTF

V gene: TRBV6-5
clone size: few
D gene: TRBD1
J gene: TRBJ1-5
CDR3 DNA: TGTGCCAGCAGCACTGACAGGGGACGCAATCAGCCCCAGCATTTT
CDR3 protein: CASSTDRGRNQPQHF

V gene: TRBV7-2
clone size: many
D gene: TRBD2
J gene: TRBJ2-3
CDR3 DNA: TGTGCCAGCAGCATTAGCGGGGGAGGACTCACAGATACGCAGTATTTT
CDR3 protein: CASSISGGGLTDTQYF

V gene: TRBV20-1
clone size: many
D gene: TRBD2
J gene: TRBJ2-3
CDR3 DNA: TGCAGTGCTAGGTCTCCCTCGCGGGGGGGTGCAGATACGCAGTATTTT
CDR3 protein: CSARSPSRGGADTQYF

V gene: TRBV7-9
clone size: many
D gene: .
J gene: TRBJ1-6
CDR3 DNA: TGTGCCAGCGGGGACCTCAATTCACCCCTCCACTTT
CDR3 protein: CASGDLNSPLHF

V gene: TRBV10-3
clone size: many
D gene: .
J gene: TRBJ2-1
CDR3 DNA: TGTGCCATCAGCCAAGTCCGGGGAACTTCCTCCAATGAGCAGTTCTTC
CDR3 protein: CAISQVRGTSSNEQFF

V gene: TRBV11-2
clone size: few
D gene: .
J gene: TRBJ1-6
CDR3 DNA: TGTGCCAGCAGCACCGACGCCGCGGGAACTCCCCTCCACTTT
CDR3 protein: CASSTDAAGTPLHF

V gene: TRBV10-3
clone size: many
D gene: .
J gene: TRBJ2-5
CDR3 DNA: TGTGCCATCAGTGAGTCGCAAGAGACCCAGTACTTC
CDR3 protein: CAISESQETQYF

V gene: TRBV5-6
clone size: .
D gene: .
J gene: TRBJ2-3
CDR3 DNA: TGTGCCAGCAGGGTACAAAGCACAGATACGCAGTATTTT
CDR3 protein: CASRVQSTDTQYF

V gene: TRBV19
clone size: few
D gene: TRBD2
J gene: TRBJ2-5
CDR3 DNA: TGTGCCAGTAGAGACGGGACTAGCGCTGAGACCCAGTACTTC
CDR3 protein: CASRDGTSAETQYF

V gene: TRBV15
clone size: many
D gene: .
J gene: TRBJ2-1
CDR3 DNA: TGTGCCATCCAAGATAGCGGTTCCTACAATGAGCAGTTCTTC
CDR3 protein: CAIQDSGSYNEQFF